Listed here is a single T cell receptor (beta chain). Its antigen remains unidentified. No clone much larger than this one lies a single base away; base qualities are absent. Deletion took 5 bases off V and 0 bases off J, with a span of 25 bases between the germline ends. There are 19 amino acids in the CDR3, from cysteine to phenylalanine inclusive. Of the read, only the CDR3 DNA is kept; its 57 bases are in frame from base 1. CDR1 and CDR2 are drawn from the germline V gene (reference sequence): GTSNPN, SVGIG. The immunoSEQ Assay, a bias-controlled multiplex PCR, was used to amplify TCRbeta CDR3 regions from genomic DNA. In the paper's pipeline: The number of nucleated cells in each sample was estimated from the amplification of reference gene primers within the assay. Sequence reads were collapsed and filtered to measure the absolute abundance of every unique TCRbeta CDR3 rearrangement. For each sample, productive Simpson clonality was calculated by taking the square root of Simpson's diversity index across productive rearrangements. TCRdb stores this immuneACCESS table with in-frame sequences only. Part of the clones is absent; in the studies checked, under half of the shortfall reflects unresolved V genes, and no reason is known for the rest. V, J and clone size derive from that table, while D and trimming were established from the DNA sequence. In this sample the table shows approximately 160,000 clones, roughly 80% of which occur a single time. About 19% of the sample is taken by the ten largest.

These data belong to a study of blood T cell repertoires in COVID-19 (dated by TCRdb to 2020 to 2022). As for the study more broadly: Samples covering the acute and convalescent phases of COVID-19 were provided by collaborators in the United States, Italy and Spain. The sample metadata nearly always contained a de-identified subject ID, COVID-19 status, age in years and sex. HLA class I and class II types, where available, came from metadata supplied by the sample provider rather than from assay-based typing. The repertoires were released in a freely available public database intended as a resource for research on the immune response to SARS-CoV-2. The prospective study material was composed of cDNA or gDNA derived from T cells, B-cell-depleted T cells, or PBMCs. Deeply sampled blood TCRbeta repertoires from subjects exposed to, actively infected with, or recovered from COVID-19 were included in the dataset. The samples were drawn from the first 160 participants of the ongoing ImmuneRACE study and from about 1,200 subjects provided by 6 global collaborators. What the authors observed across the whole study: The quantity of clinical and demographic metadata differed by source and by participant and was supplied without curation.

The collaborating institutions used their own protocols to collect whole blood in K2EDTA tubes. For TCRbeta analysis, collaborators shipped samples in one of three forms: frozen whole blood, isolated PBMCs, or DNA extracted from either of those sample types. What was sequenced was peripheral blood. The chain uses TRBV30 and TRBJ1-4; perhaps TRBD1 is the D gene, with 5 bases matching. This receptor was identified in a woman aged 80 or over with acute or convalescent COVID-19. At the DNA level, the sequence is TGTGCCTGGGGGATCCCAATGGGGGGAATAACTTCAACTAATGAAAAACTGTTTTTT. This encodes CAWGIPMGGITSTNEKLFF.